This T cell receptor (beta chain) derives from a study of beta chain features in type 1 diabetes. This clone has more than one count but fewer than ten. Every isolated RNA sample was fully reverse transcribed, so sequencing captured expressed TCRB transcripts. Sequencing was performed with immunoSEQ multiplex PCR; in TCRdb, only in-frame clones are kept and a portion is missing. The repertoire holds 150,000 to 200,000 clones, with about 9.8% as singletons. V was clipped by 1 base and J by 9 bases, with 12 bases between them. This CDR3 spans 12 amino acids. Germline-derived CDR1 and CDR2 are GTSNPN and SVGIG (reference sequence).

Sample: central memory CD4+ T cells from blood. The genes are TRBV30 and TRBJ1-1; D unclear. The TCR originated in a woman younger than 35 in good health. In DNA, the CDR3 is TGTGCCTGGAGTGAGCATAAGTTTAAAGCTTTCTTT. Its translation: CAWSEHKFKAFF.